Here is one T cell receptor beta chain with its context. Its target is unknown. The PCR used 60 Vbeta and 13 Jbeta primers. TCRdb's table, derived via immunoSEQ multiplex PCR, lists solely in-frame clones and lacks some. Of 130,000 or so clones listed, approximately 82% are singletons. Germline-derived CDR1 and CDR2 are SGHRS and YFSETQ. V was pared by 5 bases and J by 2 bases, with 4 bases between. This CDR3 contains 11 residues. This sample was taken from a study of cytomegalovirus exposure and HLA in healthy donors. The study, taken as a whole, reports: What was likely a sequencing artifact was a cluster of highly shared sequence variants. According to an earlier analysis, most TCR beta V segments yielded productive rearrangements about 90% or about 30% of the time.

V gene TRBV5-1 combines with J gene TRBJ1-1; D gene ambiguous. Sequences were obtained from PBMCs. This receptor was obtained from a man aged 40-49 years in good health and CMV-seronegative. Here the CDR3 reads CASRTNTEAFF. The DNA for the CDR3 is TGCGCCAGCAGGACTAACACTGAAGCTTTCTTT.